This T cell receptor (beta chain) derives from a study of cytotoxic CD8 clonotypes in ibrutinib-treated CLL. Study background: Responses: some 24 partial, 2 complete; after median approximately six years, approximately 15 stayed remitted, approximately twelve progressed.

The study, taken as a whole, reports: There were differences in sampling times between sustained-remission and progressing patients.

Germline assignment: CDR1 SGDLS and CDR2 YYNGEE. Losses at the gene ends were 4 bases for V and 5 bases for J; bases not matched to a gene: 7. CDR3 size: 15 residues. TCRdb's copy holds only in-frame clones and misses some; the assay was immunoSEQ multiplex PCR. Of 130,000 to 150,000 clones in the sample, approximately 80% were seen once. Comment on this clone: Its antigen is unknown.

The sample consisted of PBMCs, taken after 12 months of ibrutinib treatment. The V call is TRBV9, the J call TRBJ2-1; 9 bases agree with TRBD1. The TCR was taken from a human donor with chronic lymphocytic leukemia. CDR3 nucleotides: TGTGCCAGCAGCCTCACGGGACAGGGTAACAATGAGCAGTTCTTC. It codes for CASSLTGQGNNEQFF. The complete variable domain, with remaining parts taken from reference TRBV9 and TRBJ2-1, reads DSGVTQTPKHLITATGQRVTLRCSPRSGDLSVYWYQQSLDQGLQFLIQYYNGEERAKGNILERFSAQQFPDLHSELNLSSLELGDSALYFCASSLTGQGNNEQFFGPGTRLTVL.